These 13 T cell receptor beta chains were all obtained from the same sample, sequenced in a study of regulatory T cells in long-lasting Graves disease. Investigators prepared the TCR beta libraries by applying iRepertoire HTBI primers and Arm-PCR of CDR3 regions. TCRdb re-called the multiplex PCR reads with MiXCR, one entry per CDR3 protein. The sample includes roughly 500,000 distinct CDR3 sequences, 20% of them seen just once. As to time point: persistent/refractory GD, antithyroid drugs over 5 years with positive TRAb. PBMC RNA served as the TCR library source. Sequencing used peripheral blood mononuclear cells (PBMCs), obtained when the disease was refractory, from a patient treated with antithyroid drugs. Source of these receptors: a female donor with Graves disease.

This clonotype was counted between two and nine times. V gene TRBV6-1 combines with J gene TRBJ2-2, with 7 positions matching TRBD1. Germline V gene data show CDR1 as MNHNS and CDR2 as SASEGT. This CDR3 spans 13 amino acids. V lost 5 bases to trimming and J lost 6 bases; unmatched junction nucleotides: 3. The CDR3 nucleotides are TGTGCCAGCAGTCCAGGACAGGCCGGGGAGCTGTTTTTT. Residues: CASSPGQAGELFF.

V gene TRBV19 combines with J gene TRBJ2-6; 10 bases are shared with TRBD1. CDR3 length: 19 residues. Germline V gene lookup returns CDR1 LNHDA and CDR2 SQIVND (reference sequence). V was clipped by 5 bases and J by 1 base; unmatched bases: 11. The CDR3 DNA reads TGTGCCAGTAGTGCTCAGGGACAGGGGATCGTATCTGGGGCCAACGTCCTGACTTTC. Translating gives CASSAQGQGIVSGANVLTF. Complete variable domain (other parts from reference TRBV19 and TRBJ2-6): DGGITQSPKYLFRKEGQNVTLSCEQNLNHDAMYWYRQDPGQGLRLIYYSQIVNDFQKGDIAEGYSVSREKKESFPLTVTSAQKNPTAFYLCASSAQGQGIVSGANVLTFGAGSRLTVL.

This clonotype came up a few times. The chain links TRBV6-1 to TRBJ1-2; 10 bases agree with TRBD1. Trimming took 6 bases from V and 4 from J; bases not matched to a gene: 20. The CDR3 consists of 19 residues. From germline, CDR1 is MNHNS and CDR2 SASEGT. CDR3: CASRRHLTQTGGVTYGYTF. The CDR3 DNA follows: TGTGCCAGCAGAAGACACCTAACGCAGACAGGGGGCGTTACCTATGGCTACACCTTC.

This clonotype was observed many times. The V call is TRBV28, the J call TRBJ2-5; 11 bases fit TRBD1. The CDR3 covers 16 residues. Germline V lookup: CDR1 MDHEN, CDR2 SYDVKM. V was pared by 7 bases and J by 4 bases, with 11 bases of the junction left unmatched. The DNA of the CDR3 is TGTGCCAGCACTCCCCGGGGACAGGGGGACGGAGAGACCCAGTACTTC. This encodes CASTPRGQGDGETQYF.

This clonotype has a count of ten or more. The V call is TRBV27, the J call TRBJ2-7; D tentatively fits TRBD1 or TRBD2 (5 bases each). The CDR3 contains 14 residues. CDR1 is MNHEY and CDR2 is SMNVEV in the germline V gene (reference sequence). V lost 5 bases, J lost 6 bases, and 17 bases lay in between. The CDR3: CASSPGTGIGEQYF. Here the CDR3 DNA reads TGTGCCAGCAGTCCAGGGACGGGGATCGGCGAGCAGTACTTC.

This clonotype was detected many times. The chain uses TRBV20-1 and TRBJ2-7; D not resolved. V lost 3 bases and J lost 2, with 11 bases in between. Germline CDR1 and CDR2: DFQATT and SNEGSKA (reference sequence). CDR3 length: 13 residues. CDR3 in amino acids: CSARGIKPYEQYF. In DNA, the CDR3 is TGCAGTGCTAGGGGAATTAAGCCCTACGAGCAGTACTTC.

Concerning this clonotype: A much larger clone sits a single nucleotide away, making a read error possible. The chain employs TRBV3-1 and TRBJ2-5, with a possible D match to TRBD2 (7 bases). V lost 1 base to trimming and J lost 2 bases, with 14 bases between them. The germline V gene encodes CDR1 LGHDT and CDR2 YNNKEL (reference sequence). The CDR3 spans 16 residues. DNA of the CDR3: TGTGCCAGCAGCCAAGGGGAGGGGGGGGCGCAAGAGACCCAGTACTTC. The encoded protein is CASSQGEGGAQETQYF.

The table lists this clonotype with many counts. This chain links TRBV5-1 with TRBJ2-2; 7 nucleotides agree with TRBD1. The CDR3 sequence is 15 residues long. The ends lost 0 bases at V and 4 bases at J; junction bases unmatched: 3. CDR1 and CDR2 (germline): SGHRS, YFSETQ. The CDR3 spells CASSLEPGGTGELFF. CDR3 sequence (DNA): TGCGCCAGCAGCTTGGAGCCAGGGGGCACCGGGGAGCTGTTTTTT.

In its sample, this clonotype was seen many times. CDR3 in amino acids: CASSFQGGVEKLFF. In DNA, the CDR3 is TGTGCCAGCAGCTTTCAGGGGGGTGTTGAAAAACTGTTTTTT. The J gene is TRBJ1-4, the V gene TRBV12-3 or TRBV12-4; TRBD1 matches at 7 bases. J was trimmed by 7 bases and V by 6 bases; bases with no gene match: 8. CDR3 length equals 14 residues.

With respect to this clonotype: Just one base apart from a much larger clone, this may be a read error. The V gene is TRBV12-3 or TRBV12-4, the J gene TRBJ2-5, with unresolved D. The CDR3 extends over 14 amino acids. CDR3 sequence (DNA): TGTGCCAGCAGTCCAAGGGCTTTGGTCGAGACCCGGTACTTC. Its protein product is CASSPRALVETRYF.

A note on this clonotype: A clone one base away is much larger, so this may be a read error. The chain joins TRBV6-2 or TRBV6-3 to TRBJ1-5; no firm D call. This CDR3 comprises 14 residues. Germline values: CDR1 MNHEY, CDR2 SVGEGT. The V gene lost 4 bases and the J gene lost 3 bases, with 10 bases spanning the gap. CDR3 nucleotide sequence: TGTGCCAGCAGTTCTGTCAGAGTCAATCAGCCCCAGCATTTT. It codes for CASSSVRVNQPQHF.

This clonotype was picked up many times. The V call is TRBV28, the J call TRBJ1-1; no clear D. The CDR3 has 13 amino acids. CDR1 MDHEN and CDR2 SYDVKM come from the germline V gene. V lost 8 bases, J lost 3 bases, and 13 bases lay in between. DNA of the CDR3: TGTGCCAGCCTTGTGGGTGGGCACACTGAAGCTTTCTTT. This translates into CASLVGGHTEAFF.

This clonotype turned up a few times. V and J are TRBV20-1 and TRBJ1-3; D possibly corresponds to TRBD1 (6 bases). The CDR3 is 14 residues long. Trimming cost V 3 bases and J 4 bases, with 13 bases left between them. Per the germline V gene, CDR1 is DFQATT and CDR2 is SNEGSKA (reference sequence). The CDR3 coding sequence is TGCAGTGCTAGGATGGGGGCCAAAGGAAACACCATATATTTT. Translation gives CSARMGAKGNTIYF.